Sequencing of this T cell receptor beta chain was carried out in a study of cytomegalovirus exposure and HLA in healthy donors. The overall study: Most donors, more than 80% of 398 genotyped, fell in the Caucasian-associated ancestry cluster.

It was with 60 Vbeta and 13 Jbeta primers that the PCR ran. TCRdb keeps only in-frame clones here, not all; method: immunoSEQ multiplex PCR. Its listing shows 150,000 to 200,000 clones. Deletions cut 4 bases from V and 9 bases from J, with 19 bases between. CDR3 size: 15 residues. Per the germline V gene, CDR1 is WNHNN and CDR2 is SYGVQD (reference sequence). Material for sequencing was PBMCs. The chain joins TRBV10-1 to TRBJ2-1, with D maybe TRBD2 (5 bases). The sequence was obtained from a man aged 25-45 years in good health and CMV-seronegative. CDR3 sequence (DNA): TGCGCCAGCAGTGTCGCGATGTCGACACTAGGTGAGCAGTTCTTC. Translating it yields CASSVAMSTLGEQFF.